This TCR beta chain originates from a study of cytomegalovirus exposure and HLA in healthy donors. Primers for the PCR totalled 60 Vbeta and 13 Jbeta. Libraries were prepared by immunoSEQ multiplex PCR; TCRdb keeps only in-frame clonotypes and omits some of them. Its listing shows 100,000 to 150,000 clones. Study results and limitations: About 87% or about 30% of the time was how often most TCR beta V segments were productive, according to an earlier analysis. A cluster of highly shared sequence variants was likely a sequencing artifact. In a later analysis, parvovirus B19, influenza, CMV and Epstein-Barr virus appeared linked to several top co-occurrence clusters. TRBV6-2, TRBV6-3 and other indistinguishable V segments were excluded.

To note about this clone: Antigen specificity is unknown.

The CDR3 consists of 14 residues. The junction had 8 bases not matched to a gene; V was cut back by 6 bases and J by 4 bases. Germline CDR1 is MNHEY and CDR2 is SMNVEV (reference sequence). This chain links TRBV27 with TRBJ2-7; 8 bases agree with TRBD1. Sample: PBMCs. This sequence was found in a woman in her forties in good health and CMV-seropositive. As DNA, the CDR3 is TGTGCCAGCAGGCCGACAGGGGTTGTGTACGAGCAGTACTTC. Encoded protein: CASRPTGVVYEQYF.